These T cell receptor beta chains were read from a single sample in a study of blood T cell repertoires in COVID-19. Only in-frame clones appear in the TCRdb table, and some are missing; sequencing was by immunoSEQ multiplex PCR. The sample records some 100,000 clones, 86% being singletons. The sample taken for sequencing was peripheral blood. These receptors originate from a man aged 50 to 59 with acute or convalescent COVID-19. Both conserved end residues are part of each CDR3. A D gene is named only where the DNA matches it firmly. Size is stated for part of the rows, as once, few or many counts, or as a class when the clone is expanded.

abundance: NA
v_gene: TRBV18
d_gene: NA
j_gene: TRBJ2-1
CDR3nt: TGTGCCAGCTCACCCCTCGGACAGCGCCCTAGGGATGAGCAGTTCTTC
CDR3aa: CASSPLGQRPRDEQFF

abundance: NA
v_gene: TRBV10-3
d_gene: NA
j_gene: TRBJ1-1
CDR3nt: TGTGCCATCAGTGAACTCTCGACTGAAGCTTTCTTT
CDR3aa: CAISELSTEAFF

abundance: once
v_gene: TRBV10-3
d_gene: NA
j_gene: TRBJ2-1
CDR3nt: TGTGCCATCAGTGAGTCGACTAGGGGAGGTTTTGAGCAGTTCTTC
CDR3aa: CAISESTRGGFEQFF

abundance: NA
v_gene: TRBV5-1
d_gene: TRBD1
j_gene: TRBJ1-4
CDR3nt: TGCGCCAGCAGACCTCATGACAGGGGGCGAGAAAAACTGTTTTTT
CDR3aa: CASRPHDRGREKLFF

abundance: NA
v_gene: TRBV10-2
d_gene: TRBD2
j_gene: TRBJ2-1
CDR3nt: TGCGCCAGCAGTTTAATAGCGGGTAACGGTGAGCAGTTCTTC
CDR3aa: CASSLIAGNGEQFF

abundance: NA
v_gene: TRBV9
d_gene: TRBD2
j_gene: TRBJ2-1
CDR3nt: TGTGCCAGCAGCGCCCCCGAGACAGGGGGGACTAGCGGGAGTAATGAGCAGTTCTTC
CDR3aa: CASSAPETGGTSGSNEQFF

abundance: NA
v_gene: TRBV4-1
d_gene: TRBD2
j_gene: TRBJ2-5
CDR3nt: TGCGCCAGCAGCCAAGCCTGGGGCGGGAGCCTGGGCCAAGAGACCCAGTACTTC
CDR3aa: CASSQAWGGSLGQETQYF

abundance: NA
v_gene: TRBV27
d_gene: NA
j_gene: TRBJ2-2
CDR3nt: TGTGCCAGCAGTTTAGCCCGTGGGGCCACCGGGGAGCTGTTTTTT
CDR3aa: CASSLARGATGELFF

abundance: once
v_gene: TRBV4-2
d_gene: NA
j_gene: TRBJ2-7
CDR3nt: TGTGCCAGCAGCCAAGATTTGAGAGCAACCTACGAGCAGTACTTC
CDR3aa: CASSQDLRATYEQYF

abundance: NA
v_gene: TRBV2
d_gene: NA
j_gene: TRBJ1-1
CDR3nt: TGTGCCAGCACCCTACAGAGAATGAACACTGAAGCTTTCTTT
CDR3aa: CASTLQRMNTEAFF

abundance: NA
v_gene: TRBV19
d_gene: TRBD2
j_gene: TRBJ2-3
CDR3nt: TGTGCCAGTAGTATAGGTGGCAGCGGGAGGTCCGATACGCAGTATTTT
CDR3aa: CASSIGGSGRSDTQYF

abundance: once
v_gene: TRBV18
d_gene: NA
j_gene: TRBJ2-1
CDR3nt: TGTGCCAGCTCACCAATGTCCGTTAATGAGCAGTTCTTC
CDR3aa: CASSPMSVNEQFF

abundance: NA
v_gene: TRBV7-9
d_gene: TRBD1
j_gene: TRBJ1-4
CDR3nt: TGTGCCAGCAACCAGGGGGCGCGGACTAATGAAAAACTGTTTTTT
CDR3aa: CASNQGARTNEKLFF

abundance: NA
v_gene: TRBV2
d_gene: TRBD1
j_gene: TRBJ2-7
CDR3nt: TGTGCCAGCGTCGAGACAGGGGCCCACGAGCAGTACTTC
CDR3aa: CASVETGAHEQYF

abundance: NA
v_gene: TRBV5-4
d_gene: NA
j_gene: TRBJ2-5
CDR3nt: TGTGCCAGCAGCTTGTCTCCGGGGAAAGAGACCCAGTACTTC
CDR3aa: CASSLSPGKETQYF

abundance: NA
v_gene: TRBV28
d_gene: TRBD1
j_gene: TRBJ1-1
CDR3nt: TGTGCCAGCAGTCCAGGACAGGGGGGCACTGAAGCTTTCTTT
CDR3aa: CASSPGQGGTEAFF

abundance: NA
v_gene: TRBV3-1/TRBV3-2
d_gene: NA
j_gene: TRBJ1-4
CDR3nt: TGTGCCAGCAGCTCGCACAGGGTTGGGGCTAATGAAAAACTGTTTTTT
CDR3aa: CASSSHRVGANEKLFF

abundance: NA
v_gene: TRBV10-3
d_gene: NA
j_gene: TRBJ1-5
CDR3nt: TGTGCCATCAGTGAGTCACCAGGGAGGGCTCAGCCCCAGCATTTT
CDR3aa: CAISESPGRAQPQHF

abundance: NA
v_gene: TRBV10-3
d_gene: TRBD2
j_gene: TRBJ2-3
CDR3nt: TGTGCCATCAGTGAAGGAGGACTAGCGGACACAGATACGCAGTATTTT
CDR3aa: CAISEGGLADTDTQYF

abundance: NA
v_gene: TRBV11-2
d_gene: NA
j_gene: TRBJ2-7
CDR3nt: TGTGCCAGCAGCTTAGGGCTTACCAGGGAAGGCCACGAGCAGTACTTC
CDR3aa: CASSLGLTREGHEQYF

abundance: NA
v_gene: TRBV5-6
d_gene: TRBD1
j_gene: TRBJ1-1
CDR3nt: TGTGCCAGCAGCCCGGGACAGGGTCGGACTGAAGCTTTCTTT
CDR3aa: CASSPGQGRTEAFF

abundance: NA
v_gene: TRBV6-5
d_gene: TRBD2
j_gene: TRBJ2-7
CDR3nt: TGTGCCAGCAGTCCTTTAGCGGGCTACGAGCAGTACTTC
CDR3aa: CASSPLAGYEQYF

abundance: NA
v_gene: TRBV7-9
d_gene: TRBD2
j_gene: TRBJ2-1
CDR3nt: TGTGCCAGCAGCCTTAGCGGGAGCTCCTACAATGAGCAGTTCTTC
CDR3aa: CASSLSGSSYNEQFF

abundance: NA
v_gene: TRBV7-9
d_gene: NA
j_gene: TRBJ1-2
CDR3nt: TGTGCCAGCAGCGCAGCCCGCGGACAGAATGGCTACACCTTC
CDR3aa: CASSAARGQNGYTF

abundance: NA
v_gene: TRBV5-1
d_gene: TRBD1
j_gene: TRBJ2-3
CDR3nt: TGCGCCAGCAGCAAGGGACAGGCCCAAGTCACAGATACGCAGTATTTT
CDR3aa: CASSKGQAQVTDTQYF

abundance: NA
v_gene: TRBV2
d_gene: NA
j_gene: TRBJ1-2
CDR3nt: TGTGCCAGCAGGGAGACAGGAACTGATGGCTACACCTTC
CDR3aa: CASRETGTDGYTF

abundance: NA
v_gene: TRBV4-2
d_gene: TRBD2
j_gene: TRBJ2-7
CDR3nt: TGTGCCAGCAGCCTCGGACTAGCGGGGGCCTACGAGCAGTACTTC
CDR3aa: CASSLGLAGAYEQYF

abundance: NA
v_gene: TRBV14
d_gene: NA
j_gene: TRBJ2-3
CDR3nt: TGTGCCAGCAGCCTTCGGGCGGGTGAGAGCACAGATACGCAGTATTTT
CDR3aa: CASSLRAGESTDTQYF

abundance: few
v_gene: TRBV18
d_gene: NA
j_gene: TRBJ2-5
CDR3nt: TGTGCCAGCTCACCACGTAAGGAGGAGACCCAGTACTTC
CDR3aa: CASSPRKEETQYF